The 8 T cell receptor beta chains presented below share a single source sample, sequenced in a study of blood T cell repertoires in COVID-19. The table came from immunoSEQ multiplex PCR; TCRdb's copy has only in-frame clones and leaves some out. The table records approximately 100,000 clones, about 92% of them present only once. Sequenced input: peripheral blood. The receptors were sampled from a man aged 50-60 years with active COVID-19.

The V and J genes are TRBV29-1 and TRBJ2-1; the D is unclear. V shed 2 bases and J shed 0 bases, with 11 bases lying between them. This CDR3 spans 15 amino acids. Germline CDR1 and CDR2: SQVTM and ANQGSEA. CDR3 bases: TGCAGCGTTGAATCGAAGAGTTACTCCTACAATGAGCAGTTCTTC. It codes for CSVESKSYSYNEQFF.

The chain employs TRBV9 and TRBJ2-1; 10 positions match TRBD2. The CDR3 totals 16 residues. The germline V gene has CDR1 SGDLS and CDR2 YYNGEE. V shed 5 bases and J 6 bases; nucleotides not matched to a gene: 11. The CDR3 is CASSLGLLAGVNEQFF. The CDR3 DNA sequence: TGTGCCAGCAGTCTTGGTTTGCTAGCGGGAGTCAATGAGCAGTTCTTC.

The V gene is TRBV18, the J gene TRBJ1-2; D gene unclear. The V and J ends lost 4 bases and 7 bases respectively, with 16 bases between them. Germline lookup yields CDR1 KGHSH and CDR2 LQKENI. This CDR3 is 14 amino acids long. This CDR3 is CASSLSGIYSGYTF. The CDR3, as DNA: TGTGCCAGCTCACTGTCCGGGATTTATAGTGGCTACACCTTC.

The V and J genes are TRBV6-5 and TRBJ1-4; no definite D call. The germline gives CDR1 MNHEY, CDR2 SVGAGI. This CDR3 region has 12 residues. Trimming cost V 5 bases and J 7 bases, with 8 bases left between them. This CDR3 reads CASSRDGEKLFF. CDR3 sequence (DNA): TGTGCCAGCAGTCGCGATGGTGAAAAACTGTTTTTT.

In DNA, the CDR3 is TGTGCCAGCAGCCAGACCGACAGGGTTTCACCCCTCCACTTT. Its protein is CASSQTDRVSPLHF. The chain couples TRBV14 to TRBJ1-6; the match to TRBD1 covers 7 bases. The V gene's germline CDR1 is SGHDN and CDR2 FVKESK. The J segment lost 9 bases and the V segment lost 3 bases, leaving 5 bases of the junction unmatched. CDR3 size: 14 residues.

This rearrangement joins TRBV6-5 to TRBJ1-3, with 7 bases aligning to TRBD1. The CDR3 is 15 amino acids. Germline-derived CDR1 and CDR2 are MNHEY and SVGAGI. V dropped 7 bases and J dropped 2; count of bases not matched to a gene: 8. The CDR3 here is CASTRGAEAGNTIYF. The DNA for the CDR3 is TGTGCCAGCACCAGGGGGGCGGAGGCTGGAAACACCATATATTTT.

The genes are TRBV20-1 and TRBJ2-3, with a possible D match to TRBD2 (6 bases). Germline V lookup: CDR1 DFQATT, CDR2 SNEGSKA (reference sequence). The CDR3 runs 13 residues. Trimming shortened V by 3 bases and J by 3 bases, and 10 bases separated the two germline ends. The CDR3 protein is CSASSGATDTQYF. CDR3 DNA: TGCAGTGCTAGTTCGGGAGCGACAGATACGCAGTATTTT.

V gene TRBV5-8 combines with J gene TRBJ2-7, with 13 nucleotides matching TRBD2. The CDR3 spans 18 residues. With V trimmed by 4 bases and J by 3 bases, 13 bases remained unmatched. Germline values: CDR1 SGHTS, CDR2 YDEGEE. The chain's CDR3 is CASSTRTSGSSYGYEQYF. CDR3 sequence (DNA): TGTGCCAGCAGCACCCGGACTAGCGGGAGTTCATATGGCTACGAGCAGTACTTC.